The 11 T cell receptor beta chains below come from one sample, sequenced in a study of blood T cells in healthy people across ages. The authors ran a second PCR of roughly 6 to 12 cycles using a sample-barcoded 5' primer and a J-beta primer mix. MiXCR, applied by TCRdb to the 5' RACE reads, yields one record per CDR3 protein. The sample comprises about 720,000 distinct CDR3 sequences, roughly 20% of which are singletons, and around a fifth rests with the top ten. Sequencing was done on a sample of blood. The source is a man between 65 and 80 years old in good health.

V gene TRBV6-5 combines with J gene TRBJ2-7; no definite D call. This CDR3 spans 13 amino acids. Trimming left V 5 bases short and J 0 bases short, with 8 bases between. Germline CDR1 and CDR2: MNHEY and SVGAGI. The CDR3 region has the DNA TGTGCCAGCAGTAGAAGGAGCTCCTACGAGCAGTACGTC. Encoded protein: CASSRRSSYEQYV.

This clonotype was recorded at least ten times. The chain uses TRBV24-1 and TRBJ2-1; the D gene is possibly TRBD1 (6 bases). Trimming stripped 4 bases from V and 0 bases from J, with 9 bases between. This CDR3 is built from 15 residues. Per germline, CDR1 KGHDR and CDR2 SFDVKD. CDR3 sequence (DNA): TGTGCCACCAGTGACCCGGGACACTCCTACAATGAGCAGTTCTTC. Protein: CATSDPGHSYNEQFF.

There are a few counts of this clonotype. The chain couples TRBV20-1 to TRBJ2-1; TRBD2 is a possible D gene (5 bases). With 3 bases removed from V and 3 bases from J, the gap between germline ends came to 12 bases. This CDR3 is 14 amino acids long. Germline-derived CDR1 and CDR2 are DFQATT and SNEGSKA (reference sequence). The CDR3: CSARRAEYYNEQFF. DNA of the CDR3: TGCAGTGCTAGGAGAGCGGAGTACTACAATGAGCAGTTCTTC.

This clonotype was detected ten times or more. V is TRBV23-1 and J is TRBJ2-1; a possible D gene is TRBD2 (6 bases). TRBV23-1 is an ORF; its function is uncertain. The CDR3 length is 15 residues. Trimming removed 0 bases from V and 8 bases from J, with 14 bases in between. The CDR3 sequence is CASSQSRWGDDEQFF. Written as DNA, the CDR3 is TGCGCCAGCAGTCAATCGCGATGGGGGGACGATGAGCAGTTCTTC.

The V and J genes are TRBV20-1 and TRBJ1-1; D is perhaps TRBD1 (6 bases). There are 13 residues in the CDR3. Germline values: CDR1 DFQATT, CDR2 SNEGSKA (reference sequence). V lost 3 bases to trimming and J lost 2 bases, with 10 bases between them. The CDR3 reads CSASHRANTEAFF. DNA of the CDR3: TGCAGTGCTAGCCACAGGGCTAACACTGAAGCTTTCTTT.

The chain links TRBV7-9 to TRBJ2-5; no clear D gene. The V gene's germline CDR1 is SEHNR and CDR2 FQNEAQ (reference sequence). V lost 5 bases, J lost 4 bases, and 17 bases lay in between. The CDR3 sequence is 15 residues long. CDR3 in DNA: TGTGCCAGCAGCGACGACTCTGCCTCCCTAGAGACCCAGTACTTC. It encodes CASSDDSASLETQYF.

V usage is TRBV4-1 and J usage is TRBJ2-1; D might be TRBD1 or TRBD2, each matching 5 bases. CDR3 length: 14 amino acids. V lost 1 base and J 9 bases, leaving 13 bases between the germline ends. Per germline, CDR1 MGHRA and CDR2 YSYEKL. DNA of the CDR3: TGCGCCAGCAGCCAAGCCGACGGGACGATTGAGCAGTTCTTC. This sequence encodes CASSQADGTIEQFF.

This clonotype showed up just a few times. The chain carries TRBV5-1 and TRBJ2-4; no definite D call. The CDR3 runs to 15 residues. Trimming pared 0 bases from V and 0 bases from J, leaving 7 bases between. Germline V lookup: CDR1 SGHRS, CDR2 YFSETQ. CDR3 in DNA: TGCGCCAGCAGCTTGGGTGAGGTAGCCAAAAACATTCAGTACTTC. Encoded protein: CASSLGEVAKNIQYF.

A few counts support this clonotype. This chain links TRBV7-8 with TRBJ2-3; no firm D call. Trimming shortened V by 5 bases and J by 0 bases, and 18 bases separated the two germline ends. Germline lookup yields CDR1 SGHVS and CDR2 FQNEAQ. This CDR3 comprises 17 residues. DNA of the CDR3: TGTGCCAGCAGCATCTTTTCCACCCTGCCAAGCACAGATACGCAGTATTTT. Protein: CASSIFSTLPSTDTQYF.

Remarks on this clonotype: A junction end diverges from the germline sequence, so it may reflect a read error. The chain uses TRBV7-9 and TRBJ2-7; 10 bases map to TRBD2. TRBJ2-1 explains the end of the DNA better; the J call may be wrong. This CDR3 comprises 15 residues. Germline V gene lookup returns CDR1 SEHNR and CDR2 FQNEAQ (reference sequence). This CDR3 is CTSSLVSGRVTEQFF. CDR3 sequence (DNA): TGTACCAGCAGCTTAGTCAGCGGGAGGGTTACTGAGCAGTTCTTC.

As regards this clonotype: A single base separates this from a much larger clone, so it may be a read error. This chain uses TRBV14 with TRBJ2-3; D perhaps matches TRBD1 (6 bases). The germline V gene encodes CDR1 SGHDN and CDR2 FVKESK. This CDR3 is built from 15 residues. CDR3 region: CAGSWLNGQGDTQYF. For the CDR3, the DNA is TGTGCCGGCAGCTGGTTGAACGGGCAGGGGGATACGCAGTATTTT.